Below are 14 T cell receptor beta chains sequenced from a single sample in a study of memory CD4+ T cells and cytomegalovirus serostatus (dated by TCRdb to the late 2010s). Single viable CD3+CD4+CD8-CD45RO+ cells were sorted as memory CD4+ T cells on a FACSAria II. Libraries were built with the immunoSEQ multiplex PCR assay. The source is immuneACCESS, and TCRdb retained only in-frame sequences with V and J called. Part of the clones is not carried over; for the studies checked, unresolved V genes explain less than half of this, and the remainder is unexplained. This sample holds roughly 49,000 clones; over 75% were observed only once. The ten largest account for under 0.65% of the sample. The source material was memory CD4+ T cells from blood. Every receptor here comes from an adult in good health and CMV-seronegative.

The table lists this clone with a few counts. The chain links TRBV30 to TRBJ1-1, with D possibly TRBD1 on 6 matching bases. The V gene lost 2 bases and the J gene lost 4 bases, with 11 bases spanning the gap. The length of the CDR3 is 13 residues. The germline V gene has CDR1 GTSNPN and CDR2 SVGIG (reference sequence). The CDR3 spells CAWSTGFGTEAFF. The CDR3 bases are TGTGCCTGGAGTACAGGGTTTGGCACTGAAGCTTTCTTT.

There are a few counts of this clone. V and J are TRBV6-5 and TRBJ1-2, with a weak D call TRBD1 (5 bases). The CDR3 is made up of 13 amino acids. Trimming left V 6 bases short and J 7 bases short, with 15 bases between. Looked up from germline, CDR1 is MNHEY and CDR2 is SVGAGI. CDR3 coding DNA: TGTGCCAGCAGAGAGGGGAGGAGCGCTGGCTACACCTTC. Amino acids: CASREGRSAGYTF.

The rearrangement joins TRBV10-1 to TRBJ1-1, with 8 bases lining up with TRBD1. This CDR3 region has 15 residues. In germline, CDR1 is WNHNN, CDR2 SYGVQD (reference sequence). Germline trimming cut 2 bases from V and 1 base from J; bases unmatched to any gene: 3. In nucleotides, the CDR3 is TGCGCCAGCAGTGAGGCCAGGGGGCGGAACACTGAAGCTTTCTTT. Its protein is CASSEARGRNTEAFF.

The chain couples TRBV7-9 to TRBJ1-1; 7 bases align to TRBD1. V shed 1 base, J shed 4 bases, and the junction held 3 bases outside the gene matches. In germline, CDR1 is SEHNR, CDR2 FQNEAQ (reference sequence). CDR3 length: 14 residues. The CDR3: CASSLEGASTEAFF. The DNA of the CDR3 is TGTGCCAGCAGCTTAGAGGGGGCTAGCACTGAAGCTTTCTTT. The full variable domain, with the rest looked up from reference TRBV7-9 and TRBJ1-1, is DTGVSQNPRHKITKRGQNVTFRCDPISEHNRLYWYRQTLGQGPEFLTYFQNEAQLEKSRLLSDRFSAERPKGSFSTLEIQRTEQGDSAMYLCASSLEGASTEAFFGQGTRLTVV.

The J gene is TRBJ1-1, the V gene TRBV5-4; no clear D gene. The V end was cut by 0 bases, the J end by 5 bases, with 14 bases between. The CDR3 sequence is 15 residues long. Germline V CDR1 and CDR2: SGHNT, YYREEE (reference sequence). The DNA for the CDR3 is TGTGCCAGCAGCTTGGTAATGTCAGGTCGGACTGAAGCTTTCTTT. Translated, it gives CASSLVMSGRTEAFF.

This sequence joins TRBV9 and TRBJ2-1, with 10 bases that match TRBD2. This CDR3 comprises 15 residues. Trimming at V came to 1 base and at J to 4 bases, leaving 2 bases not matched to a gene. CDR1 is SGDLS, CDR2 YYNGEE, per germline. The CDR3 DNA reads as TGTGCCAGCAGCGTACAAGCGGGGGGGTACAATGAGCAGTTCTTC. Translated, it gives CASSVQAGGYNEQFF.

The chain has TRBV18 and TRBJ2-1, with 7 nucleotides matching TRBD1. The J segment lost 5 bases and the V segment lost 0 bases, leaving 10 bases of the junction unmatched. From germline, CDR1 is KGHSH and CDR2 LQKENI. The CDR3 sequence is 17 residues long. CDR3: CASSPPMGTGVDNEQFF. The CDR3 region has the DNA TGTGCCAGCTCACCACCGATGGGTACAGGGGTCGACAATGAGCAGTTCTTC.

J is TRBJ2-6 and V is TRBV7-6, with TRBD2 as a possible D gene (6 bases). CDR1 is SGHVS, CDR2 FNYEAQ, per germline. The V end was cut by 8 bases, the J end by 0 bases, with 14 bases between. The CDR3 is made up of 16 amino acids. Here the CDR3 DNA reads TGTGCCAGCGGTCGGGGGTTGAACTCTGGGGCCAACGTCCTGACTTTC. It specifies CASGRGLNSGANVLTF. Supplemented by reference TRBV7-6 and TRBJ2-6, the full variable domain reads GAGVSQSPRYKVTKRGQDVALRCDPISGHVSLYWYRQALGQGPEFLTYFNYEAQQDKSGLPNDRFSAERPEGSISTLTIQRTEQRDSAMYRCASGRGLNSGANVLTFGAGSRLTVL.

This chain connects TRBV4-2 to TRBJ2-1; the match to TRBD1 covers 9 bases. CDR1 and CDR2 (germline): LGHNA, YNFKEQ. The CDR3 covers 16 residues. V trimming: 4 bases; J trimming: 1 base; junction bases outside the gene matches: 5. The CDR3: CASSRGGQGSYNEQFF. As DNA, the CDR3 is TGTGCCAGCAGCCGGGGGGGACAGGGATCCTACAATGAGCAGTTCTTC.

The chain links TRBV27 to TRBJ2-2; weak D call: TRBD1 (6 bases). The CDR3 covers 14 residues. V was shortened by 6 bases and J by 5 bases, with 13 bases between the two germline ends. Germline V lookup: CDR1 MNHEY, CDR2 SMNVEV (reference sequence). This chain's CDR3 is CASRLTGSTGELFF. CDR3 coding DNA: TGTGCCAGCAGGTTAACAGGGTCGACCGGGGAGCTGTTTTTT.

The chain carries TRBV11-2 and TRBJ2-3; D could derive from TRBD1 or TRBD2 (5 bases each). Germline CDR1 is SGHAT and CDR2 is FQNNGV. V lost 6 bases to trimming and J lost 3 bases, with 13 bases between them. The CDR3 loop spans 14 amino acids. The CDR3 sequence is CASSRAGSTDTQYF. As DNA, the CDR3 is TGTGCCAGCAGTAGGGCAGGGAGTACAGATACGCAGTATTTT.

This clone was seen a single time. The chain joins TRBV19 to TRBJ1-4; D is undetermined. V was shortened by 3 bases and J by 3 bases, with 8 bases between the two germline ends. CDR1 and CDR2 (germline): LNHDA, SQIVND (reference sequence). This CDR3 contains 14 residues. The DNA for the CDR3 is TGTGCCAGTAGTATCCAAATATCTAATGAAAAACTGTTTTTT. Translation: CASSIQISNEKLFF.

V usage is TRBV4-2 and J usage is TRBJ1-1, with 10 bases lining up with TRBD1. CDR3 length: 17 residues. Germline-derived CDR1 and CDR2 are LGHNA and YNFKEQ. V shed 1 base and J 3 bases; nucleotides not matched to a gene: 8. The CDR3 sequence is CASSQAGTGASDTEAFF. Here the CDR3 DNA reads TGTGCCAGCAGCCAAGCCGGGACAGGGGCGAGTGACACTGAAGCTTTCTTT.

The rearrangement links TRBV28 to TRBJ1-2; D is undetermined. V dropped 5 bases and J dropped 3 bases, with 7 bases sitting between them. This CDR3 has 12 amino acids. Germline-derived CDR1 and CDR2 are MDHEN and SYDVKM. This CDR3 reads CASSTGDYGYTF. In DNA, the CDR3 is TGTGCCAGCAGTACCGGAGACTATGGCTACACCTTC.